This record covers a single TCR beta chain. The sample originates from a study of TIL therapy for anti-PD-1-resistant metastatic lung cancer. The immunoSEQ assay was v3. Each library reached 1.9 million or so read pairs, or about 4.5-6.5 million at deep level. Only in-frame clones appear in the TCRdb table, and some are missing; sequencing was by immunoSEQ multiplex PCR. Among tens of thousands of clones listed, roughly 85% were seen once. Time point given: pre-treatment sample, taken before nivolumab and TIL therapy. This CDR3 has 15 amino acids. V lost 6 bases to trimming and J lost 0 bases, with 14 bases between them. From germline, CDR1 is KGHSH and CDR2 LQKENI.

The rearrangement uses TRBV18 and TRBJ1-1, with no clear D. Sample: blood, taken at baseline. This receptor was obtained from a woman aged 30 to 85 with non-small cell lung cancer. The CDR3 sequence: CASSPEYSMNTEAFF. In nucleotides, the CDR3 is TGTGCCAGCTCCCCAGAATACAGTATGAACACTGAAGCTTTCTTT.